This T cell receptor beta chain was documented in a study of blood T cell repertoires in COVID-19. Study-wide background: The study drew acute and convalescent COVID-19 samples from the United States, Italy and Spain. PBMCs, B-cell-depleted T cells, or T cells were the source of the cDNA or gDNA that made up the material.

Germline V CDR1 and CDR2: SGHAT, FQNNGV. CDR3 size: 13 residues. Germline trimming cut 4 bases from V and 4 bases from J; bases unmatched to any gene: 3. In the source study's methods: How many nucleated cells were present was estimated from reference gene primer amplification. TCRdb's table, derived via immunoSEQ multiplex PCR, lists solely in-frame clones and lacks some. The V and J calls and clone size are taken from that table; D and trimming were inferred from the DNA. The sample holds 150,000 to 200,000 clones, around 80% seen once. This chain connects TRBV11-2 to TRBJ2-7; 8 bases agree with TRBD1. Sample: peripheral blood. The source is a woman of 80 years or more with active or convalescent COVID-19. The CDR3 region is CASSSGTGYEQYF. CDR3 DNA: TGTGCCAGCAGCTCCGGGACAGGATACGAGCAGTACTTC. The whole variable domain, remainder taken from reference TRBV11-2 and TRBJ2-7, is EAGVAQSPRYKIIEKRQSVAFWCNPISGHATLYWYQQILGQGPKLLIQFQNNGVVDDSQLPKDRFSAERLKGVDSTLKIQPAKLEDSAVYLCASSSGTGYEQYFGPGTRLTVT.